Shown below are 26 T cell receptor beta chains from a single sample sequenced in a study of regulatory and conventional T cells in RAG deficiency. Profiled with immunoSEQ multiplex PCR; TCRdb holds only in-frame clones, not every one. The table lists tens of thousands of clones, around 90% of them singletons. Blood CD4+ CD25-high CD127-low regulatory T cells supplied the genomic DNA template. The data were also submitted as part of a second study, on regulatory T cells. That study adds: Primers: 52 TRBV forward and 13 TRBJ reverse.

Sequenced: Tregs sorted from blood. The receptors were sampled from a human donor in good health.

The chain uses TRBV5-4 and TRBJ2-5; perhaps D is TRBD1 or TRBD2 (5 bases each). With 5 bases removed from V and 3 bases from J, the gap between germline ends came to 11 bases. There are 13 residues in the CDR3. The germline V gene encodes CDR1 SGHNT and CDR2 YYREEE (reference sequence). CDR3 amino acids: CASSPGPKETQYF. DNA of the CDR3: TGTGCCAGCAGTCCGGGACCCAAAGAGACCCAGTACTTC.

The chain couples TRBV30 to TRBJ2-5; TRBD1 matches 9 bases. This CDR3 has 15 amino acids. Unmatched junction bases numbered 6, after V lost 3 bases and J lost 1 base. Per germline, CDR1 GTSNPN and CDR2 SVGIG (reference sequence). CDR3 amino acids: CAWSGQGWVQETQYF. Here the CDR3 DNA reads TGTGCCTGGAGCGGACAGGGGTGGGTCCAAGAGACCCAGTACTTC.

The chain is built from TRBV10-3 and TRBJ1-2; D is ambiguous. This CDR3 region has 16 residues. CDR1 and CDR2 (germline): ENHRY, SYGVKD. V lost 3 bases, J lost 2 bases, and 16 bases lay in between. The CDR3, as DNA: TGTGCCATCAGTGATAGGGTGAGGCATTCCAACTATGGCTACACCTTC. Translated, it gives CAISDRVRHSNYGYTF.

The chain uses TRBV18 and TRBJ2-7; D unclear. In germline, CDR1 is KGHSH, CDR2 LQKENI. The CDR3 is 11 amino acids. V was shortened by 2 bases and J by 12 bases, with 11 bases between the two germline ends. The CDR3: CASSPGGRTYF. CDR3 DNA sequence: TGTGCCAGCTCACCAGGCGGCCGTACGTACTTC.

V usage is TRBV5-1 and J usage is TRBJ2-1, with D possibly TRBD1 on 6 matching bases. Trimming stripped 0 bases from V and 3 bases from J, with 7 bases between. The CDR3 has 14 residues. CDR1 and CDR2 from the germline V gene are SGHRS and YFSETQ. The CDR3 DNA reads as TGCGCCAGCAGCTTGGGACAGGACTACAATGAGCAGTTCTTC. Translated, it gives CASSLGQDYNEQFF.

The V call is TRBV5-4, the J call TRBJ1-4, with 7 bases lining up with TRBD1. Germline assignment: CDR1 SGHNT and CDR2 YYREEE (reference sequence). CDR3 length equals 13 residues. V gave up 4 bases and J gave up 7 bases; unmatched junction bases: 4. The CDR3 loop reads CASSPGQPEKLFF. In DNA, the CDR3 is TGTGCCAGCAGCCCGGGACAGCCTGAAAAACTGTTTTTT.

This clone is medium-sized. This sequence joins TRBV7-2 and TRBJ2-2; D is unclear. The CDR3 has 14 amino acids. Looked up from germline, CDR1 is SGHTA and CDR2 is FQGNSA. V was shortened by 1 base and J by 4 bases, with 7 bases between the two germline ends. The CDR3 region is CASSLGYSTGELFF. CDR3 coding DNA: TGTGCCAGCAGCTTAGGCTACAGCACCGGGGAGCTGTTTTTT.

The rearrangement uses TRBV4-1 and TRBJ1-6, with TRBD1 identical over 8 bases. Trimming cost V 1 base and J 4 bases; bases outside gene matches: 6. Germline V gene sequence: CDR1 MGHRA, CDR2 YSYEKL. The CDR3 extends over 17 amino acids. The CDR3: CASSQVLDREYNSPLHF. CDR3 nucleotides: TGCGCCAGCAGCCAAGTGTTGGACAGGGAGTATAATTCACCCCTCCACTTT.

The chain recombines TRBV7-3 with TRBJ1-1; D is unresolved. Trimming removed 1 base at V and 4 bases at J, with 10 bases between. CDR1 and CDR2 (germline): SGHTA, FQGTGA. This CDR3 has 14 amino acids. The CDR3 loop is CASSLRPGATEAFF. CDR3 nucleotide sequence: TGTGCCAGCAGCTTAAGGCCCGGAGCCACTGAAGCTTTCTTT.

The count of this clone is one. An end of the junction does not agree with germline; a read error may underlie this. The chain uses TRBV7-6 and TRBJ2-4, with D perhaps matching TRBD1 or TRBD2 (6 bases each). CDR1 SGHVS and CDR2 FNYEAQ come from the germline V gene. This CDR3 region has 13 residues. As DNA, the CDR3 is TGTGCCAGCAGCTTAAGTGGGACTGGGGGCTTCTTCTTC. It translates to CASSLSGTGGFFF.

This clone was picked up a small number of times. The V call is TRBV11-2, the J call TRBJ2-7, with 12 bases fitting TRBD1. This CDR3 spans 17 amino acids. Germline-derived CDR1 and CDR2 are SGHAT and FQNNGV. Unmatched junction bases numbered 13, after V lost 5 bases and J lost 5 bases. The CDR3 nucleotides read TGTGCCAGCAGCCCCGCCCTCAGGGACAGGGGGCCCAACGAGCAGTACTTC. Translation: CASSPALRDRGPNEQYF. Combining the CDR3 with reference TRBV11-2 and TRBJ2-7 gives the whole variable domain EAGVAQSPRYKIIEKRQSVAFWCNPISGHATLYWYQQILGQGPKLLIQFQNNGVVDDSQLPKDRFSAERLKGVDSTLKIQPAKLEDSAVYLCASSPALRDRGPNEQYFGPGTRLTVT.

The CDR3: CASSQALYGYTF. The DNA for the CDR3 is TGTGCCAGCAGCCAGGCCTTGTATGGCTACACCTTC. The chain joins TRBV5-6 to TRBJ1-2; D remains unclear. There are 12 residues in the CDR3. Germline V CDR1 and CDR2: SGHDT, YYEEEE. V lost 4 bases, J lost 5 bases, and 9 bases lay in between.

This clone was seen just once. The CDR3 bases are TGTGCCAGCAGCAGAGCTAGCGGGGGATACAATGAGCAGTTCTTC. Translation gives CASSRASGGYNEQFF. The chain joins TRBV7-3 to TRBJ2-1; TRBD2 aligns across 10 bases. Germline-derived CDR1 and CDR2 are SGHTA and FQGTGA. Trimming removed 5 bases from V and 4 bases from J; junction bases left unmatched: 5. This CDR3 comprises 15 residues.

This chain uses TRBV6-5 with TRBJ1-5, with 7 nucleotides matching TRBD1. The CDR3 has 14 residues. Germline-derived CDR1 and CDR2 are MNHEY and SVGAGI. V lost 4 bases, J lost 6 bases, and 6 bases stayed unmatched. The DNA of the CDR3 is TGTGCCAGCAGTTCGTACAGGGGCACTCAGCCCCAGCATTTT. Its protein is CASSSYRGTQPQHF.

The V call is TRBV6-1, the J call TRBJ2-2; either TRBD1 or TRBD2 may fit D (5 bases each). Germline-derived CDR1 and CDR2 are MNHNS and SASEGT. This CDR3 has 12 amino acids. Trimming left V 6 bases short and J 6 bases short, with 8 bases between. This chain's CDR3 is CASRRDPGELFF. DNA of the CDR3: TGTGCCAGCAGGAGGGACCCCGGGGAGCTGTTTTTT.

This chain uses TRBV2 with TRBJ2-3; no clear D. CDR3 length equals 14 residues. The V gene's germline CDR1 is SNHLY and CDR2 FYNNEI. V lost 7 bases to trimming and J lost 3 bases, with 14 bases between them. CDR3 amino acids: CASTYLTPTDTQYF. The CDR3 coding sequence is TGTGCCAGCACCTACCTCACCCCGACAGATACGCAGTATTTT.

The chain is built from TRBV5-1 and TRBJ2-7; the D gene is possibly TRBD2 (5 bases). Germline values: CDR1 SGHRS, CDR2 YFSETQ. This CDR3 has 13 amino acids. V was clipped by 0 bases and J by 3 bases, with 7 bases between them. CDR3 sequence: CASSLVGLYEQYF. The CDR3 DNA reads as TGCGCCAGCAGCTTGGTCGGACTCTACGAGCAGTACTTC.

CDR3 residues: CASSFIAGGDEQYF. The DNA for the CDR3 is TGCGCCAGCAGCTTTATAGCGGGGGGGGACGAGCAGTACTTC. The chain is built from TRBV5-1 and TRBJ2-7; 11 bases are shared with TRBD2. The CDR3 has 14 residues. The junction had 3 bases not matched to a gene; V was cut back by 2 bases and J by 5 bases. Looked up from germline, CDR1 is SGHRS and CDR2 is YFSETQ.

The chain joins TRBV28 to TRBJ2-7, with 11 bases fitting TRBD2. V was clipped by 5 bases and J by 4 bases; unmatched bases: 13. In germline, CDR1 is MDHEN, CDR2 SYDVKM. The CDR3 loop spans 17 amino acids. DNA for the CDR3: TGTGCCAGCAGTCGGTTAGGGGGGACTAGCGGTTTTTACGAGCAGTACTTC. This encodes CASSRLGGTSGFYEQYF. Full variable domain (remainder filled in from reference TRBV28 and TRBJ2-7): DVKVTQSSRYLVKRTGEKVFLECVQDMDHENMFWYRQDPGLGLRLIYFSYDVKMKEKGDIPEGYSVSREKKERFSLILESASTNQTSMYLCASSRLGGTSGFYEQYFGPGTRLTVT.

The genes are TRBV7-9 and TRBJ1-6; tentatively, D is TRBD1 (6 bases). V was shortened by 5 bases and J by 1 base, with 15 bases between the two germline ends. Germline assignment: CDR1 SEHNR and CDR2 FQNEAQ (reference sequence). The CDR3 is 17 amino acids. CDR3 protein: CASSPRQVSSYNSPLHF. Written as DNA, the CDR3 is TGTGCCAGCAGCCCCCGACAGGTCTCGTCCTATAATTCACCCCTCCACTTT.

The chain links TRBV18 to TRBJ2-5; D perhaps matches TRBD2 (5 bases). V was trimmed by 0 bases and J by 2 bases, leaving 7 bases between them. This CDR3 is built from 14 residues. The V gene's germline CDR1 is KGHSH and CDR2 LQKENI. The DNA for the CDR3 is TGTGCCAGCTCACCACCCGGGATGCAAGAGACCCAGTACTTC. Protein: CASSPPGMQETQYF.

This clone rates as medium-sized (0.01 to 0.1%). The genes are TRBV4-1 and TRBJ2-4; 7 bases fit TRBD1. Germline V gives CDR1 MGHRA, CDR2 YSYEKL. V dropped 1 base and J dropped 7; count of bases not matched to a gene: 7. This CDR3 has 15 amino acids. In DNA form, the CDR3 reads TGCGCCAGCAGCCAAGCCCCCGGGACAGTTAACATTCAGTACTTC. This codes for CASSQAPGTVNIQYF.

The gene calls are TRBV4-2 and TRBJ2-5; D is unresolved. The CDR3 loop spans 15 amino acids. The V end lost 1 base, the J end lost 5 bases, and 14 bases lay between the germline ends. Germline assignment: CDR1 LGHNA and CDR2 YNFKEQ. The CDR3 DNA reads as TGTGCCAGCAGCCAAGGTCTCGGTAGTCTGGAGACCCAGTACTTC. It encodes CASSQGLGSLETQYF.

The chain has TRBV7-6 and TRBJ1-1; D is uncertain. CDR3 length: 13 amino acids. V lost 4 bases and J 1 base, leaving 7 bases between the germline ends. Germline CDR1 is SGHVS and CDR2 is FNYEAQ. CDR3 DNA: TGTGCCAGCAGCTCCCAACCGAACACTGAAGCTTTCTTT. It yields the protein CASSSQPNTEAFF.

V and J are TRBV19 and TRBJ1-5; D is unresolved. Germline loops: CDR1 LNHDA, CDR2 SQIVND (reference sequence). V was clipped by 3 bases and J by 1 base, with 1 base between them. This CDR3 is built from 12 residues. The CDR3, as DNA: TGTGCCAGTAGTATCAGCAATCAGCCCCAGCATTTT. It specifies CASSISNQPQHF.

The chain couples TRBV11-2 to TRBJ1-1, with TRBD1 as a possible D gene (5 bases). Trimming took 5 bases from V and 1 from J, leaving 17 bases between them. Germline V gene lookup returns CDR1 SGHAT and CDR2 FQNNGV. There are 16 residues in the CDR3. Here the CDR3 DNA reads TGTGCCAGCAGCCCGATTCCGGGACGGTCGAACACTGAAGCTTTCTTT. This gives the protein CASSPIPGRSNTEAFF.